One and the same sample provided the 12 T cell receptor beta chains below, sequenced in a study of T cell responses to AZD1222 COVID-19 vaccine. Sequenced by immunoSEQ multiplex PCR; TCRdb stores in-frame clones only, minus some. The repertoire holds approximately 89,000 clones, with 86% as singletons. This specimen consisted of peripheral blood, obtained 28 days after the second AZD1222 dose. Receptor source: an adult who received the AZD1222 COVID-19 vaccine.

V usage is TRBV4-1 and J usage is TRBJ2-5; tentatively, D is TRBD1 or TRBD2 (5 bases each). The CDR3 runs 14 residues. The V gene's germline CDR1 is MGHRA and CDR2 YSYEKL. The V end lost 1 base, the J end lost 2 bases, and 8 bases lay between the germline ends. The CDR3 coding sequence is TGCGCCAGCAGCCAAGTGGGGGATCAAGAGACCCAGTACTTC. This codes for CASSQVGDQETQYF.

This rearrangement joins TRBV7-2 to TRBJ2-5; D remains unclear. Germline values: CDR1 SGHTA, CDR2 FQGNSA. The CDR3 length is 12 residues. V dropped 5 bases and J dropped 5 bases, with 9 bases sitting between them. This CDR3 is CASSPQTETQYF. In nucleotides, the CDR3 is TGTGCCAGCAGCCCACAGACCGAGACCCAGTACTTC. The variable domain in full, with the rest retrieved from reference TRBV7-2 and TRBJ2-5, is GAGVSQSPSNKVTEKGKDVELRCDPISGHTALYWYRQSLGQGLEFLIYFQGNSAPDKSGLPSDRFSAERTGGSVSTLTIQRTQQEDSAVYLCASSPQTETQYFGPGTRLLVL.

V is TRBV7-9 and J is TRBJ2-1, with 10 bases fitting TRBD2. Losses at the gene ends were 3 bases for V and 7 bases for J; bases not matched to a gene: 12. The CDR3 totals 17 residues. Per the germline V gene, CDR1 is SEHNR and CDR2 is FQNEAQ (reference sequence). The CDR3 region has the DNA TGTGCCAGCAGCTTGCTAGCGGGAGACCGGTCAGTGAATGAGCAGTTCTTC. This gives the protein CASSLLAGDRSVNEQFF.

The chain recombines TRBV28 with TRBJ1-6; 11 bases match TRBD1. V shed 6 bases, J shed 9 bases, and the junction held 7 bases outside the gene matches. The CDR3 is 15 residues long. Germline V lookup: CDR1 MDHEN, CDR2 SYDVKM. CDR3: CASRGGQGESSPLHF. DNA of the CDR3: TGTGCCAGCAGGGGGGGACAGGGGGAAAGTTCACCCCTCCACTTT. Full variable domain (outside the CDR3, taken from reference TRBV28 and TRBJ1-6): DVKVTQSSRYLVKRTGEKVFLECVQDMDHENMFWYRQDPGLGLRLIYFSYDVKMKEKGDIPEGYSVSREKKERFSLILESASTNQTSMYLCASRGGQGESSPLHFGNGTRLTVT.

This chain uses TRBV19 with TRBJ2-7; 10 nucleotides agree with TRBD1. Looked up from germline, CDR1 is LNHDA and CDR2 is SQIVND (reference sequence). V gave up 5 bases and J gave up 3 bases; unmatched junction bases: 4. The CDR3 is 14 residues long. The CDR3 is CASSPGQGYYEQYF. The CDR3 bases are TGTGCCAGTAGTCCGGGACAGGGGTACTACGAGCAGTACTTC.

The V gene is TRBV5-1, the J gene TRBJ1-1; weak D call: TRBD1 (5 bases). The germline V gene encodes CDR1 SGHRS and CDR2 YFSETQ. V lost 4 bases to trimming and J lost 1 base, with 14 bases between them. CDR3 length equals 15 residues. The CDR3 sequence: CASSNRAGQNTEAFF. The CDR3 DNA follows: TGCGCCAGCAGCAACCGGGCGGGGCAGAACACTGAAGCTTTCTTT.

The table lists this clone with a few counts. The rearrangement joins TRBV18 to TRBJ2-2; D unresolved. V gave up 1 base and J gave up 3 bases, with 9 bases separating them. Germline V gene sequence: CDR1 KGHSH, CDR2 LQKENI. The length of the CDR3 is 15 residues. This chain's CDR3 is CASSPRSQDTGELFF. CDR3 DNA sequence: TGTGCCAGCTCACCACGGTCCCAGGACACCGGGGAGCTGTTTTTT. The full variable domain, rest sourced from reference TRBV18 and TRBJ2-2, is NAGVMQNPRHLVRRRGQEARLRCSPMKGHSHVYWYRQLPEEGLKFMVYLQKENIIDESGMPKERFSAEFPKEGPSILRIQQVVRGDSAAYFCASSPRSQDTGELFFGEGSRLTVL.

This clone showed up just once. V usage is TRBV10-3 and J usage is TRBJ2-1; the D gene is possibly TRBD2 (5 bases). CDR1 is ENHRY and CDR2 is SYGVKD in the germline V gene. V lost 3 bases and J lost 0, with 9 bases in between. The CDR3 spans 15 residues. CDR3 protein: CAISEAESSYNEQFF. In DNA, the CDR3 is TGTGCCATCAGTGAAGCGGAAAGCTCCTACAATGAGCAGTTCTTC.

V gene TRBV18 combines with J gene TRBJ2-7; tentative D call: TRBD1 (6 bases). The CDR3 runs to 17 residues. Trimming took off 2 bases at V and 5 bases at J, with 22 bases between the two ends. Germline CDR1 is KGHSH and CDR2 is LQKENI. The CDR3 is CASSPRAAPEDSHEQYF. In nucleotides, the CDR3 is TGTGCCAGCTCACCAAGAGCGGCCCCCGAGGACAGCCACGAGCAGTACTTC.

A few counts support this clone. This chain uses TRBV12-3 or TRBV12-4 with TRBJ1-4, with no clear D. The CDR3 is 13 amino acids. The ends were cut back, 7 bases at V and 4 bases at J, with 10 bases in the middle. The CDR3 protein is CASTVASNEKLFF. As DNA, the CDR3 is TGTGCCAGCACCGTGGCCAGTAATGAAAAACTGTTTTTT.

This chain connects TRBV12-3 or TRBV12-4 to TRBJ1-1; D not certain. Trimming removed 5 bases at V and 1 base at J, with 8 bases between. The CDR3 sequence is 13 residues long. The CDR3 DNA follows: TGTGCCAGCAGTCCACAGACGAACACTGAAGCTTTCTTT. Its protein product is CASSPQTNTEAFF.

The gene calls are TRBV7-2 and TRBJ1-2; D perhaps matches TRBD1 (5 bases). This CDR3 contains 15 residues. Germline V gene data show CDR1 as SGHTA and CDR2 as FQGNSA. The V end was cut by 3 bases, the J end by 4 bases, with 15 bases between. The CDR3 loop reads CASSFGSQGGYGYTF. The CDR3 coding sequence is TGTGCCAGCAGCTTTGGGTCCCAGGGAGGCTATGGCTACACCTTC.